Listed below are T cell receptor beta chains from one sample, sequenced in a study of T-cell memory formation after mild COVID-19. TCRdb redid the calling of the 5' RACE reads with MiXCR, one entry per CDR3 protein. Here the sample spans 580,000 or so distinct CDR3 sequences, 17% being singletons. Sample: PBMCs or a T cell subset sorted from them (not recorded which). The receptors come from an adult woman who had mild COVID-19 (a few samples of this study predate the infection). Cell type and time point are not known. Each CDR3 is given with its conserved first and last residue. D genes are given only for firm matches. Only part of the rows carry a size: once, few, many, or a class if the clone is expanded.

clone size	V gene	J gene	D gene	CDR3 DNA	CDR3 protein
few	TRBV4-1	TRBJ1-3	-	TGCGCCAGCAGCCAAGACCTCGGTTCTGGAAACACCATATATTTT	CASSQDLGSGNTIYF
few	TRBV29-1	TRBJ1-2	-	TGCAGCGTTCGTGCGGGGGATGGCTACACCTTC	CSVRAGDGYTF
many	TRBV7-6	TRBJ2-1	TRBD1	TGTGCCAGCAGCCGGGACAGCTACAATGAGCAGTTCTTC	CASSRDSYNEQFF
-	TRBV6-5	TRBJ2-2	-	TGTGCCAGCAGTTACTATGGACCAATGATAAGTGACACCGGGGAGCTGTTTTTT	CASSYYGPMISDTGELFF
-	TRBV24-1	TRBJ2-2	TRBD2	TGTGCCACTCAGCGGGAGACGAACACCGGGGAGCTGTTTTTT	CATQRETNTGELFF
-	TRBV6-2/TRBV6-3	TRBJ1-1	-	TGTGCCAGCAGTTCCTCATCGTGGGGGACTGAAGCTTTCTTT	CASSSSSWGTEAFF
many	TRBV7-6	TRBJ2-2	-	TGTGCCAGCAGCTTAAAGTTGGTAGGGCCTGTCGGGGAGCTGTTTTTT	CASSLKLVGPVGELFF
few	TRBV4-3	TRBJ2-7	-	TGCGCCAGCAGCCAAGAGACGGGAGAAGTCTACGAGCAGTACTTC	CASSQETGEVYEQYF
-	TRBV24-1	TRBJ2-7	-	TGTGCCACCAGTGATGGCCAGGGAAGTGGCTACGAGCAGTACTTC	CATSDGQGSGYEQYF
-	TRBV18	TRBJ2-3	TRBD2	TGTGCCAGCTCACCACAATCGGGGGGGCCGGGAGATACGCAGTATTTT	CASSPQSGGPGDTQYF
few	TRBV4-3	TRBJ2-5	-	TGCGCCAGCAGTACTCAGTGGGGGGCACGCGAGACCCAGTACTTC	CASSTQWGARETQYF
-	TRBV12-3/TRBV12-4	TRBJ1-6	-	TGTGCCAGCAGTTTAGGTTTCCAGGCGGGACAACCCCTCCACTTT	CASSLGFQAGQPLHF
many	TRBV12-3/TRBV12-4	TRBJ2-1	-	TGTGCCAGCAGTTTCTTTACGGACTTATCCAATGAGCAGTTCTTC	CASSFFTDLSNEQFF
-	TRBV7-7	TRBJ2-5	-	TGTGCTAGCAGCTTAAGGATGGGGGGAGAGACCCAGTACTTC	CASSLRMGGETQYF
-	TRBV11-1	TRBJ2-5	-	TGTGCCAGCAGCTTATCTAGCTTGCAAGAGACCCAGTACTTC	CASSLSSLQETQYF
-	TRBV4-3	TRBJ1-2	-	TGCGCCAGCAGCCAAGTTCGAGGGGTTGGCTACACCTTC	CASSQVRGVGYTF
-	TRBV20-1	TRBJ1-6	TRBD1	TGCAGTGCTACGCCGGGACAGGGTAATTCACCCCTCCACTTT	CSATPGQGNSPLHF
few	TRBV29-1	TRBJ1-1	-	TGCAGCGTGACGACAGCTTTGAACACTGAAGCTTTCTTT	CSVTTALNTEAFF
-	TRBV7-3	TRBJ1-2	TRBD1	TGTGCCAGCAGCTTAACTCGGGACAGCACGTATGGCTACACCTTC	CASSLTRDSTYGYTF
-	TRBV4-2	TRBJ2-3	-	TGTGCCAGCAGCCAACGACCTCACTTGGATACGCAGTATTTT	CASSQRPHLDTQYF
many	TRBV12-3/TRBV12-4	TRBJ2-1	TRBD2	TGTGCCAGCATGCCAACCGGGACTAGTGCCAATGAGCAGTTCTTC	CASMPTGTSANEQFF
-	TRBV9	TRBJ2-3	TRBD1	TGTGCCAGCAGCGTAGAGGGGGCCCAGTACACAGATACGCAGTATTTT	CASSVEGAQYTDTQYF
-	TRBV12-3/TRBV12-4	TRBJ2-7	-	TGTGCCAGCAGTTTAGCTGGCCCAGGGTACCTAAGCTCCTACGAGCAGTACTTC	CASSLAGPGYLSSYEQYF
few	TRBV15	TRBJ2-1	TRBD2	TGTGCCACCAGCAACCTCCGGACTAGCGGGAGCAACAATGAGCAGTTCTTC	CATSNLRTSGSNNEQFF
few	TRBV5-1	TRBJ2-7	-	TGCGCCAGCAGCCCACCCGGCCCCCCCGAGCAGTACTTC	CASSPPGPPEQYF
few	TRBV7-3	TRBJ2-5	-	TGTGCCAGCAGCACCAGGGCTTGGGAGACCCAGTACTTC	CASSTRAWETQYF
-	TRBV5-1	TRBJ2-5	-	TGCGCCAGCAGCCCCAGGGCCCCAGGCACCCAGTACTTC	CASSPRAPGTQYF
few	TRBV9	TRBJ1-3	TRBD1	TGTGCCAGCAGCAGTCGGACAGGTCCCTCTGGAAACACCATATATTTT	CASSSRTGPSGNTIYF
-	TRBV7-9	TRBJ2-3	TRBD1	TGTGCCAGCAGCCCCCCTGGGACAGGGGGAGATACGCAGTATTTT	CASSPPGTGGDTQYF
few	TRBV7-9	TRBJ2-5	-	TGTGCCACCTCACAAGAGACCCAGTACTTC	CATSQETQYF
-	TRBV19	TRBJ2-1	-	TGTGCCAGTATCGGCAATGAGCAGTTCTTC	CASIGNEQFF
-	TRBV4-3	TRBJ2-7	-	TGCGCCAGCAGCCAAAGTTGGTCATTGGGGGGTAACGAGCAGTACTTC	CASSQSWSLGGNEQYF
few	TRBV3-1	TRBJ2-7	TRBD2	TGTGCCAGCAGCCAAGGGAGAGGGCGGGAGGTCTCCTACGAGCAGTACTTC	CASSQGRGREVSYEQYF
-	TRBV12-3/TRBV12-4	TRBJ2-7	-	TGTGCCAGCAGTCCGACTAGTGGCGAGCAGTACTTC	CASSPTSGEQYF
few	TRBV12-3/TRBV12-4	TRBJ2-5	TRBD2	TGTGCCAGCAGTCCTTCCATCTCATACCCGGCGGGGGAAGAGACCCAGTACTTC	CASSPSISYPAGEETQYF
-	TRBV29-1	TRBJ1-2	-	TGCAGCGTTGACTTATCGGACAGAAACTATGGCTACACCTTC	CSVDLSDRNYGYTF
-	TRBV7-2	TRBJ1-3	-	TGTGCCAGCAGCTTACGAACAGGGTCGAATGGAAACACCATATATTTT	CASSLRTGSNGNTIYF
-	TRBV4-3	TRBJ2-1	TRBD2	TGCGCCAGCAGCCAGGCTAGCGGGAGCTCCTACAATGAGCAGTTCTTC	CASSQASGSSYNEQFF
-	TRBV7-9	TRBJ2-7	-	TGTGCCAGCAGCTCCAGGACCGGGGGACAGACCTACGAGCAGTACTTC	CASSSRTGGQTYEQYF
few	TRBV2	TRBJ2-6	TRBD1	TGTGCCAGCAGCCCCGGGACAGGGGTTCCTGGGGCCAACGTCCTGACTTTC	CASSPGTGVPGANVLTF
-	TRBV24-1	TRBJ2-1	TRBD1	TGTGCCACCAGTGACAGGGGGAATGAGCAGTTCTTC	CATSDRGNEQFF
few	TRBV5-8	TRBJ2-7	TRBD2	TGTGCCAGCAGCGACGGGACTAGCGGGAGGTTATACGAGCAGTACTTC	CASSDGTSGRLYEQYF
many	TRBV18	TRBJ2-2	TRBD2	TGTGCCAGCTCATCGATAGCGGGAGCCGGGGAGCTGTTTTTT	CASSSIAGAGELFF
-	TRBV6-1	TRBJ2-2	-	TGTGCCAGCAGTGAAGGGCCGGGGGCCCACACCGGGGAGCTGTTTTTT	CASSEGPGAHTGELFF
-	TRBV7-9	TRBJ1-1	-	TGTGCCAGCAGCTTAGCTCATCGTGGGGGGGAAGCTTTCTTT	CASSLAHRGGEAFF
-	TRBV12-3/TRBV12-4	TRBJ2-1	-	TGTGCCAGCAGTTTAGGGGTAGCGAGCCTCTACAATGAGCAGTTCTTC	CASSLGVASLYNEQFF
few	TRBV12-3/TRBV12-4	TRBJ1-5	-	TGTGCCAGCACTAAGGACAGACTCAATCAGCCCCAGCATTTT	CASTKDRLNQPQHF
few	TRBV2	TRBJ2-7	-	TGTGCCAGCAGGGGAGGTGGCAGTCCCCCCTACGAGCAGTACTTC	CASRGGGSPPYEQYF
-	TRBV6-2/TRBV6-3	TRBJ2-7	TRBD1	TGTGCCAGCAGGATGACAGGGGGACAAAACGAGCAGTACTTC	CASRMTGGQNEQYF
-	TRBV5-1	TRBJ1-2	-	TGCGCCAGCAGCTTGGGGAGCGGGTATAACTATGGCTACACCTTC	CASSLGSGYNYGYTF
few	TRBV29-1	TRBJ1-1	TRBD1	TGCAGCGTTGAAAACAGGGGGCAAAACACTGAAGCTTTCTTT	CSVENRGQNTEAFF
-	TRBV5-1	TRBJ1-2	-	TGCGCCAGCAGCTTGATCCAGAGTTCTAACTATGGCTACACCTTC	CASSLIQSSNYGYTF
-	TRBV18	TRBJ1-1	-	TGTGCCAGCTCACCAGACAAATACACTGAAGCTTTCTTT	CASSPDKYTEAFF
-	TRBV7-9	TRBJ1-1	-	TGTGCCAGCAGCTTAGAGGGACTCATGAACACTGAAGCTTTCTTT	CASSLEGLMNTEAFF
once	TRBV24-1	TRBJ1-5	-	TGTGCCACCCAAAAGGGCTTTAGCAATCAGCCCCAGCATTTT	CATQKGFSNQPQHF